This is a list of T cell receptor beta chains from one sample in a study of Tregs in tolerant kidney transplant recipients. No antigen is known for these receptors. The assay was immunoSEQ multiplex PCR, and TCRdb's table has in-frame clones only and misses some. The data show under 20,000 clones, around 50% seen once. The starting material was CD4+ T cells from blood cultured with allogeneic cells, obtained before the transplant. The receptors come from a human patient who received a combined kidney and bone marrow transplant. The CDR3 runs from the conserved cysteine through the conserved F or W. Fields, in order: D gene, clone size, V gene, J gene, CDR3 DNA, CDR3 protein. A D gene is named only where the DNA matches it firmly. The size of a clone is reported for some rows only, either as once, few or many, or as a class for expanded clones.

D: .; size: .; V: TRBV5-4; J: TRBJ2-7; DNA: TGTGCCAGCAGCTTGGGGACAGACTACGAGCAGTACTTC; CDR3: CASSLGTDYEQYF
D: .; size: few; V: TRBV6-6; J: TRBJ1-1; DNA: TGTGCCAGCAGTTACAGCGGGTTCACTGAAGCTTTCTTT; CDR3: CASSYSGFTEAFF
D: TRBD1; size: .; V: TRBV5-1; J: TRBJ1-1; DNA: TGCGCCAGCAGCTTGGCCTACAGGGGGAGGAGCACTGAAGCTTTCTTT; CDR3: CASSLAYRGRSTEAFF
D: TRBD2; size: once; V: TRBV7-2; J: TRBJ2-1; DNA: TGTGCCAGCAGCTTAAGAGCGGGAGGGCCCAATGAGCAGTTCTTC; CDR3: CASSLRAGGPNEQFF
D: .; size: once; V: TRBV19; J: TRBJ2-1; DNA: TGTGCCAGTAATCACAGACCGAGCTCCTACAATGAGCAGTTCTTC; CDR3: CASNHRPSSYNEQFF
D: .; size: .; V: TRBV2; J: TRBJ2-1; DNA: TGTGCCAGCAGAGAAGACAGCTACAATGAGCAGTTCTTC; CDR3: CASREDSYNEQFF
D: .; size: .; V: TRBV15; J: TRBJ2-7; DNA: TGTGCCACCAGCAGAGATTCGTCAAGCTATACCTACGAGCAGTACTTC; CDR3: CATSRDSSSYTYEQYF
D: .; size: .; V: TRBV20-1; J: TRBJ1-1; DNA: TGCAGTGCTAGGAGAGATGCGGCTTTCTTT; CDR3: CSARRDAAFF
D: .; size: .; V: TRBV7-9; J: TRBJ2-2; DNA: TGTGCCAGCAGCCCCCCAGGCACGAACACCGGGGAGCTGTTTTTT; CDR3: CASSPPGTNTGELFF
D: .; size: .; V: TRBV27; J: TRBJ2-1; DNA: TGTGCCAGCAGTAAGGGCACAGGACGACAATTTACCAATGAGCAGTTCTTC; CDR3: CASSKGTGRQFTNEQFF
D: TRBD1; size: .; V: TRBV7-9; J: TRBJ1-2; DNA: TGTGCCAGCAGCTCCCAGGGGGGATTGGACTATGGCTACACCTTC; CDR3: CASSSQGGLDYGYTF
D: .; size: .; V: TRBV7-3; J: TRBJ2-2; DNA: TGTGCCAGCAGCCGATACAGTGAAGGGGAGCTGTTTTTT; CDR3: CASSRYSEGELFF
D: .; size: once; V: TRBV18; J: TRBJ2-7; DNA: TGTGCCAGCTCACCATTGGGGCTCGAGCAGTACTTC; CDR3: CASSPLGLEQYF
D: .; size: .; V: TRBV28; J: TRBJ1-3; DNA: TGTGCCAGCAGGAAGGACACGCCCTGGAACACCATATATTTT; CDR3: CASRKDTPWNTIYF
D: .; size: few; V: TRBV6-6; J: TRBJ2-7; DNA: TGTGCCAGCAGCCGAGCCTACGAGCAGTACTTC; CDR3: CASSRAYEQYF
D: .; size: few; V: TRBV30; J: TRBJ2-4; DNA: TGTGCCTGGAGTAGGGGCAGGGACATTCAGTACTTC; CDR3: CAWSRGRDIQYF
D: .; size: .; V: TRBV5-3; J: TRBJ2-3; DNA: TGTGCCAGAAGCTTATGCAGGGAGGCAGATACGCAGTATTTT; CDR3: CARSLCREADTQYF
D: .; size: .; V: TRBV5-1; J: TRBJ1-2; DNA: TGCGCCAGCAGCGTATCGCGGGGCTATGGCTACACCTTC; CDR3: CASSVSRGYGYTF
D: TRBD1; size: .; V: TRBV5-5; J: TRBJ1-2; DNA: TGTGCCAGCAGCCTTACGTGGACAGGGGCGAATGGCTACACCTTC; CDR3: CASSLTWTGANGYTF
D: TRBD1; size: .; V: TRBV15; J: TRBJ1-1; DNA: TGTGCCACCAGCGGTAGACAGGGGGCCGCTGAAGCTTTCTTT; CDR3: CATSGRQGAAEAFF
D: .; size: .; V: TRBV29-1; J: TRBJ2-2; DNA: TGCAGCGTTGCAACCGGGACAAACACCGGGGAGCTGTTTTTT; CDR3: CSVATGTNTGELFF
D: TRBD1; size: .; V: TRBV7-8; J: TRBJ2-1; DNA: TGTGCCAGCAGCTTATTTTGGACAGGGGGCACCGCTGAGCAGTTCTTC; CDR3: CASSLFWTGGTAEQFF
D: .; size: .; V: TRBV6-5; J: TRBJ2-7; DNA: TGTGCCAGCAGTTCGGTAGCAGACGAGCAGTACTTC; CDR3: CASSSVADEQYF
D: .; size: few; V: TRBV28; J: TRBJ1-2; DNA: TGTGCCAGCAGTCCCATCGAGGACAGAGTCTATGGCTACACCTTC; CDR3: CASSPIEDRVYGYTF
D: .; size: .; V: TRBV5-4; J: TRBJ1-1; DNA: TGTGCCAGCAGCCTGCCTGGGGAGGGGACTGAAGCTTTCTTT; CDR3: CASSLPGEGTEAFF
D: TRBD2; size: .; V: TRBV13; J: TRBJ2-7; DNA: TGTGCCAGCAGAATAGCGGGAGGATCGGTCGCCGCATACTTC; CDR3: CASRIAGGSVAAYF
D: .; size: .; V: TRBV7-2; J: TRBJ2-3; DNA: TGTGCCAGCAGAACGAGCGGGAGCACAGATACGCAGTATTTT; CDR3: CASRTSGSTDTQYF
D: .; size: .; V: TRBV4-1; J: TRBJ1-2; DNA: TGCGCCAGCAGCCAAGATAACACAGGGACGCTTGGCTACACCTTC; CDR3: CASSQDNTGTLGYTF
D: .; size: medium-sized; V: TRBV7-8; J: TRBJ1-3; DNA: TGTGCCAGCAGCTTATCTTACTCTGGAAACACCATATATTTT; CDR3: CASSLSYSGNTIYF
D: TRBD2; size: medium-sized; V: TRBV18; J: TRBJ2-1; DNA: TGTGCCAGCTCACCGGGACTAGCGGCCTACAATGAGCAGTTCTTC; CDR3: CASSPGLAAYNEQFF
D: TRBD2; size: .; V: TRBV5-1; J: TRBJ2-5; DNA: TGCGCCAGCAGCCCTACTAGCGGGGGGGTACAAGAGACCCAGTACTTC; CDR3: CASSPTSGGVQETQYF
D: TRBD1; size: .; V: TRBV7-2; J: TRBJ2-7; DNA: TGTGCCAGCAGCTTAGTAGGGGACAGCTACGAGCAGTACTTC; CDR3: CASSLVGDSYEQYF
D: .; size: few; V: TRBV27; J: TRBJ2-3; DNA: TGTGCCAGCAGTTTATCGCTCGGGATCGGATACACAGATACGCAGTATTTT; CDR3: CASSLSLGIGYTDTQYF
D: .; size: .; V: TRBV5-1; J: TRBJ1-1; DNA: TGCGCCAGCAGCGGGAGCGGGTTCACTGAAGCTTTCTTT; CDR3: CASSGSGFTEAFF
D: .; size: .; V: TRBV18; J: TRBJ1-2; DNA: TGTGCCAGCTCACCGTCCGACAGGACACATGGCTACACCTTC; CDR3: CASSPSDRTHGYTF
D: .; size: few; V: TRBV28; J: TRBJ1-5; DNA: TGTGCCAGCAGTCCCCCCCCTAATCAGCCCCAGCATTTT; CDR3: CASSPPPNQPQHF
D: TRBD1; size: .; V: TRBV27; J: TRBJ2-7; DNA: TGTGCCAGCAGTCTCGCGACAGGGAGCTACGAGCAGTACTTC; CDR3: CASSLATGSYEQYF
D: TRBD1; size: few; V: TRBV6-6; J: TRBJ1-1; DNA: TGTGCCAGCACCCAATCGTACAGGGGGCGCTTAGCTTTCTTT; CDR3: CASTQSYRGRLAFF
D: .; size: .; V: TRBV15; J: TRBJ1-2; DNA: TGTGCCACCAGCGGGGACATCTCCTACTATGGCTACACCTTC; CDR3: CATSGDISYYGYTF
D: .; size: once; V: TRBV25-1; J: TRBJ2-7; DNA: TGTGCCAGCAGTAGGGGCTCGTACGAGCAGTACTTC; CDR3: CASSRGSYEQYF
D: TRBD1; size: medium-sized; V: TRBV6-6; J: TRBJ1-1; DNA: TGTGCCAGCAGCCGGACAGGCCGCCACGAAGCTTTCTTT; CDR3: CASSRTGRHEAFF
D: .; size: few; V: TRBV7-6; J: TRBJ2-2; DNA: TGTGCCAGCAGCTTCGTCGCCGGCGGAAAAAGGACCGGGGAGCTGTTTTTT; CDR3: CASSFVAGGKRTGELFF
D: TRBD1; size: large; V: TRBV7-9; J: TRBJ1-5; DNA: TGTGCCAGCAGCCCAGGGGGGTATAGCAATCAGCCCCAGCATTTT; CDR3: CASSPGGYSNQPQHF
D: TRBD1; size: .; V: TRBV27; J: TRBJ1-5; DNA: TGTGCCAGCAGTAAAAAGCAGGGGGTTAGCAATCAGCCCCAGCATTTT; CDR3: CASSKKQGVSNQPQHF
D: TRBD1; size: .; V: TRBV5-1; J: TRBJ1-1; DNA: TGCGCCAGCAGCTTGGCAGGGGGTAACACTGAAGCTTTCTTT; CDR3: CASSLAGGNTEAFF
D: TRBD2; size: once; V: TRBV6-6; J: TRBJ2-5; DNA: TGTGCCATCTCCTCTAGCGGGGACACTCAAGAGACCCAGTACTTC; CDR3: CAISSSGDTQETQYF
D: TRBD1; size: .; V: TRBV6-5; J: TRBJ1-1; DNA: TGTGCCAGCAGTTACGGACAGGGGAACACTGAAGCTTTCTTT; CDR3: CASSYGQGNTEAFF
D: .; size: .; V: TRBV18; J: TRBJ1-2; DNA: TGTGCCAGCTCACAATCGACAGGCAGCCATGGCTACACCTTC; CDR3: CASSQSTGSHGYTF
D: TRBD2; size: .; V: TRBV7-3; J: TRBJ2-5; DNA: TGTGCCAGCAGCCCGGGAGGGCCGGGGGAGACCCAGTACTTC; CDR3: CASSPGGPGETQYF
D: .; size: few; V: TRBV5-1; J: TRBJ1-2; DNA: TGCGCCAGCAGTCAAGAACGGGACACCTATGGCTACACCTTC; CDR3: CASSQERDTYGYTF
D: TRBD2; size: .; V: TRBV5-4; J: TRBJ2-1; DNA: TGTGCCAGCAGCTTGATGGTTCTAGCGGGAGGGCATGAGCAGTTCTTC; CDR3: CASSLMVLAGGHEQFF
D: .; size: once; V: TRBV28; J: TRBJ1-2; DNA: TGTGCCAGCAGTTTAATGGGCAGCCTCTATGGCTACACCTTC; CDR3: CASSLMGSLYGYTF
D: .; size: .; V: TRBV2; J: TRBJ2-1; DNA: TGTGCCAGCAAGGGGCGGATGAATGAGCAGTTCTTC; CDR3: CASKGRMNEQFF
D: TRBD1; size: .; V: TRBV6-5; J: TRBJ2-5; DNA: TGTGCCAGCAGTTACATGGCAGGGGGCCAAGAGACCCAGTACTTC; CDR3: CASSYMAGGQETQYF
D: TRBD2; size: .; V: TRBV9; J: TRBJ2-3; DNA: TGTGCCAGCAGCGTAGAAGGACTAGCGGGGTATTTGACCACAGATACGCAGTATTTT; CDR3: CASSVEGLAGYLTTDTQYF